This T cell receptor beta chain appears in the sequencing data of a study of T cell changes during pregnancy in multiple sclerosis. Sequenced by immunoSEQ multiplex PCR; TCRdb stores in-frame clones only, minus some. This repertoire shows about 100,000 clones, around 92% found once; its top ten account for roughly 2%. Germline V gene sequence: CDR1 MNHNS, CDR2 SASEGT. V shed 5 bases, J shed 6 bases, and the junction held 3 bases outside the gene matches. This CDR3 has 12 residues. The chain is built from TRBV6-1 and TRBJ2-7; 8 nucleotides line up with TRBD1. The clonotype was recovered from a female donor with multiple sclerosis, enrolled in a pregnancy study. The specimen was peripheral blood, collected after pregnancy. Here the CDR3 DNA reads TGTGCCAGCAGTAGAGACAGGGGCGAGCAGTACTTC. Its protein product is CASSRDRGEQYF.